The rows below give T cell receptor beta chains drawn from one sample of a study of memory CD4+ T cells and cytomegalovirus serostatus. Data came from immunoSEQ multiplex PCR; TCRdb stores just in-frame clones and leaves some out. Here the sample spans tens of thousands of clones, approximately 78% being singletons. The sequenced material came from memory CD4+ T cells from blood. These TCRs come from an adult in good health and CMV-seronegative. Each CDR3 is given with its conserved first and last residue. The D gene is left open where the match is weak. Clone size appears in some rows only: once, few, many, or a class for an expanded clone.

j_call v_call clone_size d_call cdr3_nt cdr3_aa
TRBJ1-2 TRBV28 . . TGTGCCAGCAGTTACGCTACAGGGAGGAATGGCTACACCTTC CASSYATGRNGYTF
TRBJ2-2 TRBV11-3 medium-sized . TGTGCCAGCAGCTTGTCGGGACAGAACACCGGGGAGCTGTTTTTT CASSLSGQNTGELFF
TRBJ2-3 TRBV25-1 . . TGTGCCAGCAGTGACGGCGGATCCCGCACAGATACGCAGTATTTT CASSDGGSRTDTQYF
TRBJ2-2 TRBV9 few . TGTGCCAGCAGCGTAGGGGTCAACACCGGGGAGCTGTTTTTT CASSVGVNTGELFF
TRBJ1-5 TRBV6-1 . TRBD1 TGTGCCAGCAGTGACGACAGGGGTCAGCCCCAGCATTTT CASSDDRGQPQHF
TRBJ1-4 TRBV4-2 . . TGTGCCAGCAGCCGTCAGGGGCGGGAGGGTGAAAAACTGTTTTTT CASSRQGREGEKLFF
TRBJ2-2 TRBV27 . TRBD2 TGTGCCAGCAGTGCGGGGGGCCGGAACACCGGGGAGCTGTTTTTT CASSAGGRNTGELFF
TRBJ2-7 TRBV25-1 . TRBD1 TGTGCCAGCAGCAGACAGGGTCCCTCCTACGAGCAGTACTTC CASSRQGPSYEQYF
TRBJ2-1 TRBV5-4 . . TGTGCCAGCAGGTATGACGCCGCCTCCTACAATGAGCAGTTCTTC CASRYDAASYNEQFF
TRBJ1-2 TRBV5-1 medium-sized . TGCGCCAGCAGACAGGAGAGTGGCTACACCTTC CASRQESGYTF
TRBJ2-1 TRBV5-4 . TRBD1 TGTGCCAGCAGCCCAGGGGGCGGTACCTACAATGAGCAGTTCTTC CASSPGGGTYNEQFF
TRBJ1-2 TRBV11-2 . . TGTGCCAGCAGCCTGGACGGACTGGGAGGCTACACCTTC CASSLDGLGGYTF
TRBJ2-7 TRBV19 . . TGTGCCAGTAGTATACAGGGGAGCTCCTACGAGCAGTACTTC CASSIQGSSYEQYF
TRBJ2-7 TRBV19 . TRBD1 TGTGCCAGTAGCGGCCGATGGGGACAGGGAACCAACGAGCAGTACTTC CASSGRWGQGTNEQYF
TRBJ1-2 TRBV7-9 medium-sized . TGTGCCAGCAGCTTAGGTGGGGAGGGGCGAGGCTACACCTTC CASSLGGEGRGYTF
TRBJ1-3 TRBV28 . . TGTGCCAGCAGATCACCGACAGGCGAGGGAAACACCATATATTTT CASRSPTGEGNTIYF
TRBJ1-6 TRBV5-1 once . TGCGCCAGCAGCTTGTCCCCAGATTCACCCCTCCACTTT CASSLSPDSPLHF
TRBJ2-1 TRBV6-5 once TRBD2 TGTGCCAGCAGTTCTCCGACTAGCGGGAGGGCCATGTTCTTC CASSSPTSGRAMFF
TRBJ2-5 TRBV20-1 . . TGCAGTGCTCACCTCTCCGAGACCCAGTACTTC CSAHLSETQYF
TRBJ2-4 TRBV19 . . TGTGCCAGTAGTATGGACAGACGATCCCTAGCCAAAAACATTCAGTACTTC CASSMDRRSLAKNIQYF
TRBJ2-2 TRBV7-9 . . TGTGCCAGCAGCTTAGTGGCCAGCACTACCGGGGAGCTGTTTTTT CASSLVASTTGELFF
TRBJ1-3 TRBV2 few TRBD1 TGTGCCAGCAGCGCGGACAGGATGAACGGAAACACCATATATTTT CASSADRMNGNTIYF
TRBJ2-3 TRBV30 . . TGTGCCTGGAGTGTAACGGGAGTCGTAGATACGCAGTATTTT CAWSVTGVVDTQYF
TRBJ2-2 TRBV27 . . TGTGCCAGCAGTTTCTCCTCACTTACCGGGGAGCTGTTTTTT CASSFSSLTGELFF
TRBJ2-7 TRBV11-2 . TRBD2 TGTGCCAGCAGTCTAAGGCGACTAGCGGGCTACGAGCAGTACTTC CASSLRRLAGYEQYF
TRBJ2-7 TRBV28 . TRBD1 TGTGCCAGCAGTGGGGGAGGGACAGGGGAAAACGAGCAGTACTTC CASSGGGTGENEQYF
TRBJ1-2 TRBV19 . . TGTGCCAGTAGGCCGCCCGGGGGGTTAGGTGGCTACACCTTC CASRPPGGLGGYTF
TRBJ1-4 TRBV5-4 . . TGTGCCAGCAGCTTGGACAGCACAACTAATGAAAAACTGTTTTTT CASSLDSTTNEKLFF
TRBJ1-2 TRBV6-5 . . TGTGCCAGCTGGGAACATGTCTATGGCTACACCTTC CASWEHVYGYTF
TRBJ2-3 TRBV4-1 . TRBD2 TGCGCCAGCAGCCAAGGACCCACTAGCGGGGGTACAGATACGCAGTATTTT CASSQGPTSGGTDTQYF
TRBJ2-3 TRBV5-1 . . TGCGCCAGCAGCTTGGCCGGTCGACGCACAGATACGCAGTATTTT CASSLAGRRTDTQYF
TRBJ1-1 TRBV27 . . TGTGCCAGCAGTTTATCACTGAACACTGAAGCTTTCTTT CASSLSLNTEAFF
TRBJ1-1 TRBV11-2 . . TGTGCCAGCAGCTTAGATAAAAGGCGGGCGGGGAAAGGCACTGAAGCTTTCTTT CASSLDKRRAGKGTEAFF
TRBJ1-1 TRBV5-6 . . TGTGCCAGCAGCCCAGGGACAAAGAACACTGAAGCTTTCTTT CASSPGTKNTEAFF
TRBJ2-2 TRBV28 . TRBD2 TGTGCCAGCACTACTAGCGGACGGAACACCGGGGAGCTGTTTTTT CASTTSGRNTGELFF
TRBJ2-7 TRBV7-9 . TRBD1 TGTGCCAGCAACCGACTCGGACAGGAGAGCCTCGAGCAGTACTTC CASNRLGQESLEQYF